What follows is one TCR beta chain and its context. The sample comes from a study of blood T cell repertoires in COVID-19. Study-wide context: Some COVID-19 samples were acute and others convalescent; all came from the United States, Italy and Spain.

The method was immunoSEQ multiplex PCR; TCRdb's version includes in-frame clones alone and lacks a portion of them. The sample yields around 150,000 clones, around 84% seen once. Germline V lookup: CDR1 SGHNT, CDR2 YYREEE (reference sequence). The CDR3 consists of 15 residues. V shed 4 bases and J shed 0 bases, with 13 bases lying between them. Cohort 3 recovered donors had two negative PCRs, clearance, or symptom resolution. This sequence joins TRBV5-4 and TRBJ1-1; D unclear. The specimen was PBMCs or T cells enriched from blood (not recorded which). The clonotype originates from a man in his fifties who had recovered from COVID-19. For the CDR3, the DNA is TGTGCCAGCAGCCTGCAGGAATTCATGAACACTGAAGCTTTCTTT. It translates to CASSLQEFMNTEAFF.